Presented here are 27 T cell receptor beta chains from one specimen sequenced in a study of patients and donors after allogeneic stem cell transplantation. TCRdb independently ran MiXCR on the RT-PCR reads; one entry per CDR3 protein. This table holds over 350,000 distinct CDR3 sequences, roughly 16% found once. The sample was blood, either unsorted or a sorted T cell fraction (not recorded which). These receptors came from a human donor who was either an allogeneic HSCT recipient or a stem cell or donor lymphocyte infusion donor (not recorded which). It is not recorded whose cells these are; they may come from a transplant donor.

CDR3 coding DNA: TGCAGTGCTAGAGAGGCAGGGGGGGGTGGCTACACCTTC. This encodes CSAREAGGGGYTF. This chain links TRBV20-1 with TRBJ1-2; 7 bases agree with TRBD1. Germline assignment: CDR1 DFQATT and CDR2 SNEGSKA (reference sequence). The ends lost 0 bases at V and 7 bases at J; junction bases unmatched: 5. The CDR3 loop spans 13 amino acids.

The chain has TRBV3-1 and TRBJ2-5; unclear D gene. Germline assignment: CDR1 LGHDT and CDR2 YNNKEL (reference sequence). CDR3 size: 14 residues. V lost 0 bases, J lost 1 base, and 6 bases lay in between. The CDR3 protein is CASSQERVQETQYF. Written as DNA, the CDR3 is TGTGCCAGCAGCCAAGAAAGGGTCCAAGAGACCCAGTACTTC.

This clonotype was seen more than once but under ten times. The rearrangement joins TRBV5-1 to TRBJ1-2; 10 bases fit TRBD1. This CDR3 spans 14 amino acids. Germline V CDR1 and CDR2: SGHRS, YFSETQ. With V trimmed by 2 bases and J by 8 bases, 6 bases remained unmatched. CDR3 sequence: CASSFSPTGGGYTF. As DNA, the CDR3 is TGCGCCAGCAGCTTTTCCCCGACAGGGGGCGGCTACACCTTC.

This clonotype was seen only a few times. The J gene is TRBJ2-2, the V gene TRBV5-6, with TRBD2 identical over 15 bases. The germline V gene has CDR1 SGHDT and CDR2 YYEEEE. The CDR3 extends over 16 amino acids. The V gene end was trimmed by 4 bases and the J gene end by 6 bases; junction bases not matched to a gene: 4. In nucleotides, the CDR3 is TGTGCCAGCAGCGGGGGGACTAGCGGGAGGCCCGGGGAGCTGTTTTTT. Protein product: CASSGGTSGRPGELFF.

This clonotype was picked up many times. CDR3 protein: CASSHRPGLGSTDTQYF. CDR3 coding DNA: TGTGCCAGCAGCCATCGTCCGGGACTAGGAAGCACAGATACGCAGTATTTT. This chain uses TRBV7-9 with TRBJ2-3, with 8 bases identical to TRBD2. Unmatched junction bases numbered 10, after V lost 5 bases and J lost 0 bases. Germline-derived CDR1 and CDR2 are SEHNR and FQNEAQ (reference sequence). The CDR3 totals 17 residues.

Comment on this clonotype: The junction differs from germline at one of its ends, possibly a read error. This rearrangement joins TRBV7-9 to TRBJ2-7; possibly TRBD2 for D (5 bases). Germline assignment: CDR1 SEHNR and CDR2 FQNEAQ (reference sequence). The CDR3 has 13 amino acids. The CDR3 protein is CASRLGSGNEQYF. As DNA, the CDR3 is TGTGCCAGCAGATTAGGGTCGGGAAACGAGCAGTACTTC.

The chain has TRBV7-2 and TRBJ1-1; no reliable D call. V lost 3 bases and J lost 6, with 11 bases in between. From germline, CDR1 is SGHTA and CDR2 FQGNSA. This CDR3 comprises 13 residues. The CDR3 sequence is CASSLGRAPEAFF. CDR3 bases: TGTGCCAGCAGCTTGGGCCGGGCGCCTGAAGCTTTCTTT.

The chain joins TRBV24-1 to TRBJ1-2; possibly TRBD1 for D (6 bases). Trimming pared 5 bases from V and 1 base from J, leaving 7 bases between. There are 13 residues in the CDR3. Germline V CDR1 and CDR2: KGHDR, SFDVKD. CDR3 DNA: TGTGCCACCAGTGCAGGGGTTAACTATGGCTACACCTTC. Translation: CATSAGVNYGYTF.

This clonotype appeared many times. The chain is built from TRBV12-3 or TRBV12-4 and TRBJ1-1; D not certain. With 5 bases removed from V and 3 bases from J, the gap between germline ends came to 16 bases. The CDR3 sequence is 15 residues long. CDR3 amino acids: CASSPPRGGDTEAFF. CDR3 in DNA: TGTGCCAGCAGTCCACCCCGGGGAGGTGACACTGAAGCTTTCTTT.

CDR3 sequence: CSARPLFETSTDTQYF. DNA for the CDR3: TGCAGTGCTAGGCCTCTTTTCGAAACTAGCACAGATACGCAGTATTTT. The chain couples TRBV20-1 to TRBJ2-3; no clear D. The CDR3 runs 16 residues. Germline V lookup: CDR1 DFQATT, CDR2 SNEGSKA (reference sequence). V was trimmed by 3 bases and J by 0 bases, leaving 16 bases between them.

The table lists this clonotype with a few counts. This rearrangement joins TRBV5-1 to TRBJ1-1; TRBD1 might be the D (5 bases). The CDR3 runs 15 residues. Germline CDR1 reads SGHRS; CDR2 reads YFSETQ. Trimming removed 3 bases at V and 1 base at J, with 13 bases between. The CDR3 loop reads CASSSDSGGNTEAFF. The CDR3 nucleotides are TGCGCCAGCAGCTCTGATAGCGGGGGGAACACTGAAGCTTTCTTT.

The table lists this clonotype with many counts. The V and J genes are TRBV5-1 and TRBJ2-2, with D perhaps TRBD1 (5 bases). The V end was cut by 4 bases, the J end by 10 bases, with 14 bases between. The CDR3 spans 13 residues. Germline V gene sequence: CDR1 SGHRS, CDR2 YFSETQ. The CDR3 region is CASSAPGLLELFF. In nucleotides, the CDR3 is TGCGCCAGCAGCGCCCCAGGGTTATTGGAGCTGTTTTTT. The full variable domain, with the rest looked up from reference TRBV5-1 and TRBJ2-2, is KAGVTQTPRYLIKTRGQQVTLSCSPISGHRSVSWYQQTPGQGLQFLFEYFSETQRNKGNFPGRFSGRQFSNSRSEMNVSTLELGDSALYLCASSAPGLLELFFGEGSRLTVL.

This clonotype showed up just a few times. This chain uses TRBV9 with TRBJ2-3; 7 nucleotides line up with TRBD2. The CDR3 has 15 amino acids. V lost 3 bases, J lost 0 bases, and 4 bases stayed unmatched. The germline V gene has CDR1 SGDLS and CDR2 YYNGEE. The CDR3 DNA sequence: TGTGCCAGCAGCGCATGGACTAGTAGCACAGATACGCAGTATTTT. It specifies CASSAWTSSTDTQYF.

The gene calls are TRBV12-3 or TRBV12-4 and TRBJ1-1; maybe TRBD1 (5 bases). CDR3 length equals 14 residues. Trimming pared 6 bases from V and 0 bases from J, leaving 11 bases between. The CDR3 sequence: CASRGTVMNTEAFF. CDR3 coding DNA: TGTGCCAGCAGGGGGACGGTCATGAACACTGAAGCTTTCTTT.

The V and J genes are TRBV20-1 and TRBJ1-3, with D tentatively TRBD1 (5 bases). This CDR3 has 13 residues. V shed 1 base and J shed 4 bases, with 8 bases lying between them. Germline values: CDR1 DFQATT, CDR2 SNEGSKA (reference sequence). DNA for the CDR3: TGCAGTGCTAGAGCAGGGTTCGGAAACACCATATATTTT. The encoded protein is CSARAGFGNTIYF.

This clonotype showed up just a few times. The rearrangement joins TRBV2 to TRBJ1-2; D gene uncertain. The CDR3 spans 13 residues. Trimming removed 2 bases at V and 4 bases at J, with 8 bases between. Germline V gene data show CDR1 as SNHLY and CDR2 as FYNNEI. The CDR3 protein is CASSELTTYGYTF. The CDR3, as DNA: TGTGCCAGCAGTGAACTGACGACCTATGGCTACACCTTC.

This clonotype has only a few counts. The CDR3 sequence: CASSQGTASPLHF. The CDR3, as DNA: TGTGCCAGCAGTCAAGGGACAGCTTCGCCCCTCCACTTT. The gene calls are TRBV6-1 and TRBJ1-6, with 7 bases that match TRBD1. With 5 bases clipped from V and 13 bases from J, the junction kept 8 bases outside the gene matches. This CDR3 has 13 amino acids. Per germline, CDR1 MNHNS and CDR2 SASEGT.

The chain has TRBV11-2 and TRBJ1-1; D ambiguous. Germline V CDR1 and CDR2: SGHAT, FQNNGV. V was cut by 2 bases and J by 3 bases, with 19 bases left in between. The CDR3 is made up of 17 amino acids. The CDR3 region is CASSLKRPFLPDTEAFF. The CDR3 DNA sequence: TGTGCCAGCAGCTTAAAGAGGCCCTTCCTCCCAGACACTGAAGCTTTCTTT.

This clonotype was seen repeatedly, ten times or more. The V call is TRBV4-3, the J call TRBJ1-2; D is uncertain. From germline, CDR1 is LGHNA and CDR2 YSLEER. Trimming cost V 0 bases and J 4 bases, with 12 bases left between them. The CDR3 runs 15 residues. This CDR3 is CASSQEIVGRYGYTF. CDR3 coding DNA: TGCGCCAGCAGCCAAGAGATTGTGGGCCGCTATGGCTACACCTTC.

The genes are TRBV18 and TRBJ1-5, with D unclear. The CDR3 consists of 15 residues. V dropped 5 bases and J dropped 0 bases, with 11 bases sitting between them. Germline V gene lookup returns CDR1 KGHSH and CDR2 LQKENI. The CDR3 reads CASSLRGNSNQPQHF. CDR3 DNA sequence: TGTGCCAGCTCATTAAGAGGGAATAGCAATCAGCCCCAGCATTTT.

J is TRBJ2-3 and V is TRBV6-1; D perhaps matches TRBD2 (6 bases). Deletions cut 5 bases from V and 5 bases from J, with 17 bases between. Germline V CDR1 and CDR2: MNHNS, SASEGT. CDR3 length: 15 amino acids. Here the CDR3 reads CASSPTGVQQDTQYF. Here the CDR3 DNA reads TGTGCCAGCAGTCCTACGGGGGTTCAGCAAGATACGCAGTATTTT.

The chain recombines TRBV12-3 or TRBV12-4 with TRBJ1-1; 8 nucleotides match TRBD1. The CDR3 is 14 amino acids. V gave up 1 base and J gave up 7 bases; unmatched junction bases: 5. The CDR3 region has the DNA TGTGCCAGCAGTTTAGGCAGGGGGCGAGGTGAAGCTTTCTTT. Its protein is CASSLGRGRGEAFF.

The chain is built from TRBV18 and TRBJ1-5, with D perhaps TRBD1 (5 bases). The V end was cut by 6 bases, the J end by 0 bases, with 21 bases between. The germline V gene has CDR1 KGHSH and CDR2 LQKENI. There are 18 residues in the CDR3. Here the CDR3 reads CASSQLGDLKISNQPQHF. The CDR3 DNA follows: TGTGCCAGCTCCCAGTTGGGGGACTTAAAGATTAGCAATCAGCCCCAGCATTTT.

The chain links TRBV7-7 to TRBJ2-3, with 10 bases aligning to TRBD2. Germline V gene lookup returns CDR1 SSHAT and CDR2 FNYEAQ (reference sequence). The CDR3 sequence is 15 residues long. V was pared by 5 bases and J by 4 bases, with 6 bases of the junction left unmatched. CDR3 loop: CASSPGSGRADTQYF. DNA for the CDR3: TGTGCCAGCAGCCCGGGGAGCGGGAGGGCAGATACGCAGTATTTT.

The V call is TRBV4-1, the J call TRBJ1-2; 7 bases align to TRBD1. Germline CDR1 MGHRA, CDR2 YSYEKL. The CDR3 covers 15 residues. V dropped 0 bases and J dropped 5; count of bases not matched to a gene: 6. The CDR3 loop is CASSQEGDSLYGYTF. The DNA of the CDR3 is TGCGCCAGCAGCCAAGAGGGGGACAGCCTATATGGCTACACCTTC.

This clonotype showed up just a few times. Written as DNA, the CDR3 is TGTGCCAGCAGTTTCAGGGGCGGTGAAGCTTTCTTT. This sequence encodes CASSFRGGEAFF. V is TRBV27 and J is TRBJ1-1; tentative D call: TRBD1 (6 bases). Germline CDR1 and CDR2: MNHEY and SMNVEV (reference sequence). The CDR3 is 12 residues long. Trimming took off 3 bases at V and 7 bases at J, with 9 bases between the two ends.

This CDR3 is CASSRRGSSGNTIYF. CDR3 in DNA: TGCGCCAGCAGCCGACGGGGTTCCTCTGGAAACACCATATATTTT. This chain joins TRBV5-1 and TRBJ1-3, with D uncertain. The CDR3 has 15 amino acids. V dropped 4 bases and J dropped 0 bases, with 11 bases sitting between them. The V gene's germline CDR1 is SGHRS and CDR2 YFSETQ.